These 32 T cell receptor beta chains came from one sample sequenced in a study of tumor-infiltrating lymphocytes in primary liver carcinoma. Both RNA and DNA were isolated together from about 21-30 mg of bulk tissue that had not been sorted. The template, about 550 ng total RNA, yielded TCR beta cDNA made with a constant-region primer. Libraries for TCR beta were built through three nested multiplex PCR rounds, which together made up a slightly modified ARM-PCR procedure. Forward primers for TRBV1-TRBV30 and a C-beta reverse primer served the first two PCR rounds, at 10 cycles each. TCRdb reanalysed the multiplex PCR reads using MiXCR and keeps one entry per CDR3 protein. The data hold some 110,000 distinct CDR3 sequences, with 64% observed a single time. Sequencing was done on a sample of liver tumor tissue from sampling region 3. Subset specified: tumor region T3, left-lateral pole. These receptors were taken from a woman aged 55-69 years with primary liver carcinoma and hepatitis B virus infection.

This clonotype was counted many times. The chain has TRBV7-8 and TRBJ2-3; D tentatively fits TRBD1 or TRBD2 (5 bases each). The germline V gene has CDR1 SGHVS and CDR2 FQNEAQ. Deletions cut 7 bases from V and 2 bases from J, with 16 bases between. The CDR3 has 15 residues. The DNA for the CDR3 is TGTGCCAGCAACCCGGGACGAGGATACACAGATACGCAGTATTTT. Translation: CASNPGRGYTDTQYF.

In its sample, this clonotype was seen a few times. This sequence joins TRBV2 and TRBJ2-3; 7 bases line up with TRBD2. The CDR3 consists of 13 residues. J gave up 4 bases and V 5 bases, and 3 bases lay outside the gene matches. CDR1 and CDR2 (germline): SNHLY, FYNNEI. This chain's CDR3 is CASSPLAADTQYF. CDR3 bases: TGTGCCAGCAGTCCCCTAGCGGCAGATACGCAGTATTTT.

With regard to this clonotype: A junction boundary mismatches the germline segment, possibly from a read error. The chain couples TRBV10-3 to TRBJ2-2, with TRBD1 matching 11 bases. Per germline, CDR1 ENHRY and CDR2 SYGVKD. The CDR3 is made up of 15 amino acids. The CDR3 protein is CTIRDRGKDTGELYF. The DNA for the CDR3 is TGTACCATCAGGGACAGGGGGAAGGACACCGGGGAGCTGTATTTT.

Many counts were recorded for this clonotype. The CDR3 here is CASSLGTSGTADTQYF. The CDR3 region has the DNA TGCGCCAGCAGCTTGGGCACTAGCGGGACGGCAGATACGCAGTATTTT. The V call is TRBV5-1, the J call TRBJ2-3, with TRBD2 identical over 10 bases. V lost 0 bases, J lost 4 bases, and 5 bases stayed unmatched. The CDR3 has 16 residues. Per the germline V gene, CDR1 is SGHRS and CDR2 is YFSETQ.

Notes on this clonotype: The CDR3 does not end in the conserved phenylalanine or tryptophan, so this is likely a read error. The chain recombines TRBV11-2 with TRBJ2-3, with 7 bases fitting TRBD2. This CDR3 is built from 15 residues. CDR1 is SGHAT and CDR2 is FQNNGV in the germline V gene. The CDR3 DNA reads as TGCGCCAGTAGCTTCGGACTAGGACGCACAGATACGCAGTATTTA. This translates into CASSFGLGRTDTQYL.

This clonotype was found once. J is TRBJ2-3 and V is TRBV28; 9 nucleotides match TRBD1. This CDR3 spans 15 amino acids. V was pared by 6 bases and J by 12 bases, with 16 bases of the junction left unmatched. The germline CDR1 and CDR2 sequences are MDHEN and SYDVKM. The CDR3 loop reads CASSPTGGRRGTQYF. CDR3 nucleotides: TGTGCCAGCAGCCCCACAGGGGGCCGGAGAGGTACACAGTATTTT. The whole variable domain, remainder taken from reference TRBV28 and TRBJ2-3, is DVKVTQSSRYLVKRTGEKVFLECVQDMDHENMFWYRQDPGLGLRLIYFSYDVKMKEKGDIPEGYSVSREKKERFSLILESASTNQTSMYLCASSPTGGRRGTQYFGPGTRLTVL.

Turning to this clonotype: One end of the junction is discordant with germline, which a read error may explain. This chain's CDR3 is CASSRGRAGKLFF. The CDR3 region has the DNA TGTGCCAGCAGCCGCGGGAGGGCCGGGAAGCTGTTTTTT. V gene TRBV11-2 combines with J gene TRBJ2-2; 9 positions agree with TRBD2. Germline CDR1 is SGHAT and CDR2 is FQNNGV. CDR3 length: 13 residues.

As regards this clonotype: One base away lies a much larger clone, so this may be a sequencing read error. The chain employs TRBV28 and TRBJ1-2; no clear D gene. V shed 4 bases and J shed 3 bases, with 9 bases lying between them. Germline V gene lookup returns CDR1 MDHEN and CDR2 SYDVKM. The CDR3 totals 13 residues. This chain's CDR3 is CASSSPRDYGYTF. The CDR3, as DNA: TGTGCCAGCAGTTCTCCTCGAGACTATGGCTACACCTTC.

This clonotype has more than one count but fewer than ten. A much more abundant neighbour one base away suggests this may be a read error. The V gene is TRBV6-6, the J gene TRBJ1-1, with TRBD1 as a possible D gene (5 bases). Germline values: CDR1 MNHNY, CDR2 SVGAGI (reference sequence). The CDR3 consists of 14 residues. V gave up 6 bases and J gave up 3 bases, with 14 bases separating them. CDR3 region: CASSPRGRHTEAFF. The CDR3 DNA is TGTGCCAGCAGCCCGCGGGGACGGCACACTGAAGCTTTCTTT.

The gene calls are TRBV29-1 and TRBJ2-2; TRBD1 is a possible D gene (6 bases). Per the germline V gene, CDR1 is SQVTM and CDR2 is ANQGSEA. V lost 7 bases and J lost 4, with 19 bases in between. There are 15 residues in the CDR3. This CDR3 reads CSALTGTMSTGELFF. CDR3 coding DNA: TGCAGCGCCTTGACCGGGACAATGAGCACCGGGGAGCTGTTTTTT.

The rearrangement joins TRBV11-3 to TRBJ2-3, with 10 bases matching TRBD2. The V segment lost 6 bases and the J segment 11 bases; nucleotides outside the gene matches: 14. This CDR3 contains 15 residues. Germline V lookup: CDR1 SGHNT, CDR2 YENEEA. The CDR3 loop is CASRRTSGTTDVQYF. CDR3 coding DNA: TGTGCCAGCAGGCGAACTAGCGGGACAACTGACGTGCAGTATTTT.

This sequence joins TRBV6-4 and TRBJ2-1; D not resolved. The V end was cut by 3 bases, the J end by 0 bases, with 9 bases between. CDR3 size: 15 residues. Looked up from germline, CDR1 is MRHNA and CDR2 is SNTAGT. The CDR3 nucleotides are TGTGCCAGCAGTGAGCGTCTGGTCTCCTACAATGAGCAGTTCTTC. It specifies CASSERLVSYNEQFF.

As regards this clonotype: Since a much larger clone is just one base distant, this may be a read error. The chain recombines TRBV4-1 with TRBJ2-2; no clear D. V dropped 4 bases and J dropped 2 bases, with 14 bases sitting between them. There are 16 residues in the CDR3. Germline lookup yields CDR1 MGHRA and CDR2 YSYEKL. CDR3 amino acids: CASSRLQAANTGELFF. For the CDR3, the DNA is TGCGCCAGCAGCCGACTTCAGGCGGCTAACACCGGGGAGCTGTTTTTT.

The rearrangement links TRBV29-1 to TRBJ2-1; TRBD2 aligns across 10 bases. The CDR3 sequence is 14 residues long. CDR1 is SQVTM and CDR2 is ANQGSEA in the germline V gene. CDR3 sequence reads: CNVARLAGDGEQFF. CDR3 DNA: TGCAATGTTGCTAGGCTAGCGGGAGACGGTGAGCAGTTCTTC.

To note about this clonotype: This may be a read error: a much more frequent sequence differs by one nucleotide. J is TRBJ2-3 and V is TRBV6-6; D is unresolved. CDR1 is MNHNY and CDR2 is SVGAGI in the germline V gene (reference sequence). The CDR3 extends over 14 amino acids. Trimming removed 2 bases from V and 4 bases from J, with 10 bases in between. The CDR3 protein is CASSYGSGSDTQYF. CDR3 in DNA: TGTGCCAGCAGTTACGGCTCTGGGTCAGATACGCAGTATTTT.

A note on this clonotype: A much larger clonotype is one base distant, so this may be a read error. V usage is TRBV5-8 and J usage is TRBJ1-5; no reliable D call. The J call may be wrong; the DNA end is better matched by TRBJ2-3. The CDR3 contains 12 residues. Germline V gene data show CDR1 as SGHTS and CDR2 as YDEGEE. The CDR3 DNA follows: TGTGCCAGCAGCTTATTCAATCAGCCCCAGTATTTT. Translation gives CASSLFNQPQYF.

This clonotype is deemed medium-sized. The chain has TRBV11-2 and TRBJ2-3; TRBD1 is a possible D gene (6 bases). The length of the CDR3 is 15 residues. V was trimmed by 5 bases and J by 4 bases, leaving 16 bases between them. Germline CDR1 is SGHAT and CDR2 is FQNNGV. As DNA, the CDR3 is TGTGCCAGCAGCCAAATAGGTGACAGGTCAGATACGCAGTATTTT. Translation: CASSQIGDRSDTQYF. The full variable domain, its missing parts supplied by reference TRBV11-2 and TRBJ2-3, is EAGVAQSPRYKIIEKRQSVAFWCNPISGHATLYWYQQILGQGPKLLIQFQNNGVVDDSQLPKDRFSAERLKGVDSTLKIQPAKLEDSAVYLCASSQIGDRSDTQYFGPGTRLTVL.

Of note for this clonotype: Here the CDR3 omits its conserved ending phenylalanine or tryptophan, so a read error is the likely source. The chain links TRBV29-1 to TRBJ1-2; possibly TRBD1 for D (5 bases). Trimming removed 4 bases from V and 11 bases from J, with 23 bases in between. The CDR3 runs to 14 residues. Germline V gene sequence: CDR1 SQVTM, CDR2 ANQGSEA. The CDR3 DNA follows: TGCAGCGTTGCCCGGGGGACTGGCGCTCGCGGTTACACCCTC. Amino acid sequence: CSVARGTGARGYTL.

Details on this clonotype: This is likely a read error, given that the CDR3 carries no conserved phenylalanine or tryptophan at its end. The chain has TRBV11-2 and TRBJ2-2; 8 bases agree with TRBD1. The CDR3 loop spans 14 amino acids. The germline CDR1 and CDR2 sequences are SGHAT and FQNNGV. V dropped 8 bases and J dropped 7; count of bases not matched to a gene: 9. The CDR3 bases are TGTGCCAGCGGCTGGTACAGGGGGAGCGGGGAGCTGTTTATT. Encoded protein: CASGWYRGSGELFI.

This clonotype was seen many times. The chain joins TRBV4-2 to TRBJ2-3; possible D gene TRBD1, 6 bases. The V end was cut by 0 bases, the J end by 5 bases, with 18 bases between. Germline assignment: CDR1 LGHNA and CDR2 YNFKEQ. The CDR3 runs 17 residues. This CDR3 reads CASSQDRRGTVVDTQYF. Written as DNA, the CDR3 is TGTGCCAGCAGCCAAGATCGAAGGGGGACGGTGGTAGATACGCAGTATTTT.

Of note for this clonotype: The germline gene is not matched at one end of the junction; a read error may be the cause. The rearrangement joins TRBV5-1 to TRBJ2-2, with 9 bases aligning to TRBD2. From germline, CDR1 is SGHRS and CDR2 YFSETQ. The CDR3 runs to 16 residues. CDR3 sequence (DNA): TGCACCAGCAGGGATAGCGGGGGATGGAACACCGGGGAGCTGTTTTTT. Amino acid sequence: CTSRDSGGWNTGELFF.

Notes on this clonotype: This may be a read error: a much more frequent sequence differs by one nucleotide. The chain uses TRBV29-1 and TRBJ1-4; maybe TRBD1 (5 bases). This CDR3 has 16 residues. From germline, CDR1 is SQVTM and CDR2 ANQGSEA. This CDR3 reads CSAGGGAGATNVKLFF. The CDR3 nucleotides read TGCAGCGCCGGGGGAGGGGCCGGGGCAACTAATGTAAAACTGTTTTTT.

In regard to this clonotype: The DNA is left out, because the CDR3 cannot be placed on it with certainty; the CDR3 is given as TCRdb lists it. The chain links TRBV11-2 to TRBJ1-2. Ends included, the CDR3 has 13 residues. Germline CDR1 and CDR2: SGHAT and FQNNGV. The CDR3 is CVSSPGLNYGCTF.

In its sample, this clonotype was seen a few times. The gene calls are TRBV7-3 and TRBJ2-5; 10 nucleotides match TRBD2. Germline trimming cut 5 bases from V and 2 bases from J; bases unmatched to any gene: 8. This CDR3 is 16 amino acids long. CDR1 and CDR2 (germline): SGHTA, FQGTGA. CDR3 loop: CASSPGLAVEQETQYF. CDR3 sequence (DNA): TGTGCCAGCAGCCCCGGACTAGCGGTCGAACAAGAGACCCAGTACTTC.

Notes on this clonotype: A junction end diverges from the germline sequence, so it may reflect a read error. The chain couples TRBV4-1 to TRBJ1-2; a possible D gene is TRBD1 (6 bases). The CDR3 is 16 amino acids. CDR1 is MGHRA and CDR2 is YSYEKL in the germline V gene. The CDR3 protein is CASSQDQWTESSGYTF. CDR3 DNA: TGCGCTAGCAGCCAAGATCAGTGGACAGAATCGAGTGGCTACACCTTC.

The sample holds many counts of this clonotype. The chain links TRBV6-6 to TRBJ2-7; D tentatively reads TRBD1 or TRBD2 (5 bases each). CDR3 length: 14 residues. V was pared by 6 bases and J by 2 bases, with 14 bases between. The germline gives CDR1 MNHNY, CDR2 SVGAGI (reference sequence). Here the CDR3 DNA reads TGTGCCAGCAGAAAACGGGACGGTCCCTACGAGCAGTACTTC. This codes for CASRKRDGPYEQYF.

As concerns this clonotype: The germline gene is not matched at one end of the junction; a read error may be the cause. The chain employs TRBV4-1 and TRBJ1-5, with D perhaps TRBD1 (5 bases). This CDR3 region has 17 residues. CDR1 MGHRA and CDR2 YSYEKL come from the germline V gene. The CDR3 is CASSRTTGENSNQPQHF. As DNA, the CDR3 is TGCGCCAGCAGCCGCACCACGGGGGAGAATAGCAACCAGCCCCAGCATTTT.

Turning to this clonotype: Lacking the conserved final phenylalanine or tryptophan, this CDR3 likely reflects a read error. The chain has TRBV7-9 and TRBJ2-7; perhaps TRBD1 as D (7 bases). Trimming took off 5 bases at V and 5 bases at J, with 19 bases between the two ends. CDR3 size: 15 residues. The germline gives CDR1 SEHNR, CDR2 FQNEAQ (reference sequence). In DNA form, the CDR3 reads TGTGCCAGCAGCGGGCGGGACAGAGGGATAAACGAGCAGTACCTC. This sequence encodes CASSGRDRGINEQYL.

This clonotype has a handful of counts. The junction shows a germline mismatch at one end, possibly a read error. The V call is TRBV5-4, the J call TRBJ2-1; D is ambiguous. The CDR3 consists of 15 residues. Germline V gives CDR1 SGHNT, CDR2 YYREEE (reference sequence). For the CDR3, the DNA is TGTGTCAGCAGCTTAGGGCCTTCAATATACAATGAGCAATTCTTC. Translated, it gives CVSSLGPSIYNEQFF. Full variable domain (outside the CDR3, taken from reference TRBV5-4 and TRBJ2-1): ETGVTQSPTHLIKTRGQQVTLRCSSQSGHNTVSWYQQALGQGPQFIFQYYREEENGRGNFPPRFSGLQFPNYSSELNVNALELDDSALYLCVSSLGPSIYNEQFFGPGTRLTVL.

This clonotype occurred many times. The rearrangement joins TRBV29-1 to TRBJ2-1; TRBD1 is a possible D gene (6 bases). The V gene lost 6 bases and the J gene lost 9 bases, with 12 bases spanning the gap. This CDR3 comprises 11 residues. Germline values: CDR1 SQVTM, CDR2 ANQGSEA. For the CDR3, the DNA is TGCAGCGTCGCAACAGGGTTTGAGCAGTTCTTC. Amino acids: CSVATGFEQFF.

In this sample, this clonotype turned up once. Sequence at one end of the junction differs from germline and may be a read error. The genes are TRBV29-1 and TRBJ2-4, with TRBD2 matching over 7 bases. Germline V CDR1 and CDR2: SQVTM, ANQGSEA. The CDR3 loop spans 12 amino acids. The CDR3 DNA follows: TGTAGCGTCGGAATCGGGGGGTACAATCAGTACTTC. The encoded protein is CSVGIGGYNQYF.

This clonotype counts as medium-sized. The chain links TRBV11-2 to TRBJ2-7; D is uncertain. Trimming pared 1 base from V and 3 bases from J, leaving 4 bases between. Germline CDR1 reads SGHAT; CDR2 reads FQNNGV. This CDR3 contains 12 residues. CDR3 DNA: TGTGCCAGCAGCTTAGGAGACTACGAGCAGTACTTC. This encodes CASSLGDYEQYF.